This is a list of T cell receptor beta chains from one sample in a study of OX40 agonist ivuxolimab in advanced cancers. Sequenced by immunoSEQ multiplex PCR; TCRdb stores in-frame clones only, minus some. The table has about 79,000 clones, roughly 94% seen once. This specimen was CD4+ or CD8+ T cells sorted from blood, taken in a trial of the OX40 agonist ivuxolimab. These receptors were collected from an adult with an advanced solid tumor such as melanoma, head and neck, liver or kidney cancer. CDR3s leave out the opening cysteine and the closing phenylalanine or tryptophan. D genes are given only for firm matches.

TRBV25-1	.	TRBJ2-5	ASSENLASASLETQY
TRBV27	.	TRBJ2-7	ASSFGARGYEQY
TRBV7-2	TRBD2	TRBJ2-3	ASSLGLAGSTDTQY
TRBV25-1	.	TRBJ2-1	ASSDLITRNEQF
TRBV7-9	.	TRBJ2-7	ASSATGSYEQY
TRBV28	.	TRBJ2-7	ASSLFYEQY
TRBV6-5	.	.	ASSLQKPLRPYEQY
TRBV27	.	TRBJ2-5	ASSFWGFRETQY
TRBV6-6	TRBD2	TRBJ2-5	ASSLAGGETQY
TRBV2	.	TRBJ2-7	ASSDWDTYEQY
TRBV19	TRBD2	TRBJ2-2	ASSPGTSGNTRHTGELF
TRBV4-1	.	TRBJ2-6	ASSLLGTPGAGANVLT
TRBV27	.	TRBJ2-7	ASRDTASYEQY
TRBV10-3	TRBD2	TRBJ2-1	AISESSGSGRALSYNEQF
TRBV29-1	TRBD2	TRBJ2-5	SVQDPTSGGSQETQY
TRBV5-5	.	TRBJ1-1	ASSFGGTEAF
TRBV28	.	TRBJ2-2	ASSPTRPYTGELF
TRBV4-1	TRBD1	TRBJ1-5	ASTQGGPGTGSQPQH
TRBV27	.	TRBJ2-7	ASRLTAYSYEQY
TRBV7-8	.	TRBJ1-4	ASSLAPEKLF
TRBV11-2	.	TRBJ2-1	ASSVDSPSYNEQF
TRBV5-6	.	TRBJ1-5	ASSLDSSNQPQH
TRBV28	TRBD1	TRBJ1-4	ASSQGQGAGEKLF
TRBV28	TRBD1	TRBJ2-1	ASSSDRPQHGTPYNEQF
TRBV5-1	TRBD2	TRBJ2-3	ASSLGLAGVGDTQY
TRBV7-9	.	TRBJ2-2	ASSSTLQMNTGELF
TRBV4-2	.	TRBJ2-7	ASSQEPGQASGSLYEQY
TRBV7-2	.	TRBJ2-1	ASRLNNEQF
TRBV5-6	TRBD1	.	ASSLAAGGPYEQY